The clone carrying this TCR beta chain was counted many times. Its cognate antigen is unknown. In germline, CDR1 is SQVTM, CDR2 ANQGSEA. The CDR3 consists of 13 residues. Trimming removed 4 bases from V and 7 bases from J; junction bases left unmatched: 6. The sample originates from a study of T cell repertoires in cytomegalovirus infection. Study at large: CMV infection together with matching HLA type was indicated by public TCR beta signatures.

Study-level results: Carriers of CMV plus the relevant HLA were identified by cumulative public TCR beta family frequency.

TCRdb analysed the reads with MiXCR anew, one entry per CDR3 protein. This sample carries 150,000 to 180,000 distinct CDR3 sequences, 23% of them seen once, and the ten largest clones take 10% to 11%. The TCR was taken from a human donor in good health (CMV status not recorded). Some clones in this sample may be carry-over from other donors' samples. Specimen: PBMCs. V usage is TRBV29-1 and J usage is TRBJ2-3; 9 bases line up with TRBD2. As DNA, the CDR3 is TGCAGCGTTGTAGGGACTAGCCAATATACGCAGTATTTT. Translation: CSVVGTSQYTQYF.